The T cell receptor (beta chain) under discussion was sequenced for a study of T cells in Graves' hyperthyroidism and ophthalmopathy (dated by TCRdb to between 2019 and 2020). About the investigation overall: Peripheral blood samples were taken at initial diagnosis, before any treatment was given. A discovery cohort of about a hundred patients, approximately 44 with Graves' ophthalmopathy and 55 to 60 with stable Graves' hyperthyroidism, was used to find distinguishing TCR V-J signatures. Prospective prediction of ophthalmopathy was tested in an independent validation cohort consisting of 18 hyperthyroidism patients and some 17 patients who later progressed to ophthalmopathy. The 95 to 100 discovery patients were randomly split 7:3 into training and test sets. In about 6 Graves' hyperthyroidism patients, the study also compared T-cell repertoires from thyroid tissue with T-cell repertoires from blood. After sampling, hyperthyroidism patients received methimazole starting at 30 mg daily, and ophthalmopathy patients received high-dose intravenous methylprednisolone. TCR Vbeta CDR3 sequencing of approximately 140 peripheral blood samples (more than 40 ophthalmopathy, 75 hyperthyroidism and about 17 progressor patients) is reported in the paper.

Trimming removed 0 bases from V and 0 bases from J, leaving 8 bases between the germline ends. For CDR1 and CDR2, the germline V gene lists SGHTA and FQGNSA. The CDR3 holds 15 amino acids from the cysteine to the phenylalanine. The sequence is cut down to CDR3 DNA, 45 bases in frame from base 1. The table lists this clonotype with many counts. Its antigen is currently not known. Base quality data are lacking; no much larger clone is found one base away. The TCR beta CDR3 regions were amplified from RNA transcripts. For the first round of RT-PCR on the TCR CDR3, the HTBI primer set was used together with the Qiagen OneStep RT-PCR kit. Libraries were constructed in a second round of multiplex PCR, after which size selection and purification were performed. The libraries were sequenced on an Illumina HiSeq2000 using paired-end 100 bp reads. In the paper's pipeline: Raw data were processed with SOAPnuke, discarding reads with adapters, uncalled bases, mean Phred below 15, or no exact constant-primer or identifier match. High-quality paired reads were merged with COPE v1.2.5, and unique nucleotide sequences were defined as clonotypes. MiTCR v1.1 was used to align the clonotypes against IMGT TRBV, TRBD and TRBJ reference segments. The analysis was restricted to V-J combinations with a frequency above 0.0001, which together covered around 99% of the repertoires. A TCS score was defined as the ratio of F50 (clonal expansion) to E x V (chaos), with BLOSUM62-based TCRdist applied between CDR3 peptides within each V-J. Welch's t-statistics and random forest reduced some 510 V-J features to 10 to 15, which were used in a naive Bayes classifier (R e1071). Using fastp trimming at Q25 and MiXCR clonotype assembly, TCRdb reanalyzed the public sequencing data and kept in-frame beta chains. Each record represents a unique CDR3 protein, reported with the most common genes and DNA among its rows. The V and J calls reflect TCRdb's pipeline rather than the authors' work. For this sample there are about 530,000 distinct CDR3 sequences; approximately 17% appear just once. The top ten clonotypes cover around 17% of the sample.

What the study reported, not specific to this receptor: Sample size was not statistically predetermined, and blinding of investigators to group allocation was not performed. Blood samples also contained most of the expanded thyroid clonotypes (frequency above 0.001), which suggests that blood repertoires may reflect thyroid immune responses. In validation, the model predicted progression to ophthalmopathy with around 71% sensitivity and around 72% specificity, a median of 6.5 months before onset. A 13 V-J signature model separated ophthalmopathy from stable hyperthyroidism, with nearly 90% sensitivity and roughly 81% specificity in cross-validation and 80%/75% in testing.

Moderately to severely active disease, a Clinical Activity Score of at least 3, a NOSPECS grade of at least 4, and a duration under 3 months were present in ophthalmopathy patients. Any patient with an uncontrolled infection, another autoimmune disease, pregnancy or lactation was excluded. Clinical symptoms, serum thyroxine and TRAb, thyroid ultrasound, and orbital computed tomography formed the basis for the diagnoses. PBMCs were isolated from about 9.2 ml of fresh peripheral blood by Ficoll-Paque density gradient centrifugation. Total RNA was extracted using Trizol reagent, and RNA quality was assessed on an Agilent 2100 Bioanalyzer.

The V gene is TRBV7-2 and the J gene is TRBJ1-1; TRBD1 is a weak D gene call, 6 bases matching. Specimen: blood. The sequence was collected from a woman between 18 and 29 years old with Graves' ophthalmopathy. The CDR3 protein: CASSLAGGMNTEAFF. The sequenced DNA: TGTGCCAGCAGCTTAGCAGGGGGGATGAACACTGAAGCTTTCTTT.